This T cell receptor (beta chain) was found in a study of blood T cell repertoires in COVID-19. At the level of the study: The cDNA or gDNA used as material had been derived from T cells, B-cell-depleted T cells, or PBMCs.

Trimming shortened V by 4 bases and J by 3 bases, and 5 bases separated the two germline ends. Germline V gene lookup returns CDR1 SGHNT and CDR2 YYREEE (reference sequence). This CDR3 is 12 amino acids long. In the authors' methods: Amplified reference gene primers provided the basis for estimating nucleated cell counts. Produced via immunoSEQ multiplex PCR; TCRdb's table is partial and in-frame only. That table supplies the V and J calls and clone size; D and trimming were determined from the DNA. The table shows about 210,000 clones, with approximately 82% occurring only once. The chain has TRBV5-4 and TRBJ2-1; unclear D gene. Sequencing was carried out using peripheral blood. The TCR was taken from a man between 45 and 60 years old with active or convalescent COVID-19. CDR3 in DNA: TGTGCCAGCAGCCCCAACTACAATGAGCAGTTCTTC. It codes for CASSPNYNEQFF.